This T cell receptor (beta chain) was sequenced during a study of T cell responses to AZD1222 COVID-19 vaccine. General study results and limits: Just five to seven AZD1222 recipients tested seropositive at baseline. When two AZD1222 doses had been given, Spike-specific TCR breadth and depth rose.

Of note for this clone: No antigen is known for it.

This CDR3 is 15 amino acids long. The ends lost 6 bases at V and 5 bases at J; junction bases unmatched: 6. From germline, CDR1 is MNHEY and CDR2 SMNVEV (reference sequence). The assay was immunoSEQ multiplex PCR, and TCRdb's table has in-frame clones only and misses some. This sample has approximately 76,000 clones, with over 80% found just once. The chain recombines TRBV27 with TRBJ2-1; TRBD2 matches at 11 bases. The sample consisted of peripheral blood, taken on day 0 of AZD1222 vaccination. This receptor was obtained from an adult in good health. This chain's CDR3 is CASRPGTSGHNEQFF. CDR3 coding DNA: TGTGCCAGCAGGCCCGGGACTAGCGGACACAATGAGCAGTTCTTC.